This T cell receptor beta chain was profiled in a study of cytotoxic CD8 clonotypes in ibrutinib-treated CLL. Study at large: Responses: some 24 partial, 2 complete; after median about 68 months, around 14 stayed remitted, around twelve progressed. Overall study findings and caveats: Clonality at baseline surpassed age-matched healthy donors and tracked circulating CD8+ T-cell counts.

The CDR3 is made up of 15 amino acids. Trimming removed 1 base at V and 2 bases at J, with 9 bases between. CDR1 SGHAT and CDR2 FQNNGV come from the germline V gene. Worth noting for this clone: Its antigen is not identified.

Using immunoSEQ multiplex PCR, the repertoire was profiled, and TCRdb retains in-frame clones only, with some absent. Altogether some 130,000 clones are present, 84% being singletons, with the ten largest covering 3.3%. The sequencing here drew on PBMCs, taken after 24 months of ibrutinib treatment. The chain carries TRBV11-2 and TRBJ1-5; TRBD1 is a possible D gene (5 bases). The receptor comes from a human donor with chronic lymphocytic leukemia. This CDR3 is CASSLGGPRNQPQHF. As DNA, the CDR3 is TGTGCCAGCAGCTTAGGGGGACCTCGCAATCAGCCCCAGCATTTT.